The subject of this entry is one T cell receptor beta chain. The antigen remains unidentified. These data belong to a study of T cells after yellow fever vaccination. Study-level results: Just a small share of clonotypes turned up in the CD4 compartment as well as the CD8 compartment. Post-booster reappearance was seen for most primary-vaccination clones (around 97% CD4, around 90% CD8).

MiXCR was run by TCRdb on the 5' RACE reads, yielding one entry per CDR3 protein. The data show about 240,000 distinct CDR3 sequences, with more than 3.5% seen just once and under 20% held by the top ten. The V gene lost 6 bases and the J gene lost 2 bases, with 11 bases spanning the gap. Germline V gives CDR1 MNHEY, CDR2 SMNVEV (reference sequence). This CDR3 is 15 amino acids long. This material consisted of PBMCs, taken 15 days after the yellow fever booster vaccination. This sequence was found in a man aged 18 to 29 who received the YFV17D yellow fever vaccine. This sequence joins TRBV27 and TRBJ2-6; the D is unclear. The CDR3: CASSPGLPGANVLTF. CDR3 in DNA: TGTGCCAGCAGCCCCGGGCTACCTGGGGCCAACGTCCTGACTTTC. Complete variable domain (other parts from reference TRBV27 and TRBJ2-6): EAQVTQNPRYLITVTGKKLTVTCSQNMNHEYMSWYRQDPGLGLRQIYYSMNVEVTDKGDVPEGYKVSRKEKRNFPLILESPSPNQTSLYFCASSPGLPGANVLTFGAGSRLTVL.